This T cell receptor beta chain was sequenced for a study of PD-1 blockade in classical Hodgkin lymphoma. This clone was detected only a few times. The sample has other DNA sequences that encode this CDR3 too. TCRdb's copy holds only in-frame clones and misses some; the assay was immunoSEQ multiplex PCR. This sample has around 150,000 clones, with about 78% found just once. V was clipped by 4 bases and J by 4 bases, with 14 bases between them. Germline V gene sequence: CDR1 SGHRS, CDR2 YFSETQ. The CDR3 has 14 residues. Autologous stem cell transplantation was followed by relapse in every patient, and brentuximab vedotin exposure varied.

The rearrangement links TRBV5-1 to TRBJ1-1; possibly TRBD1 for D (6 bases). The sample here was peripheral blood mononuclear cells (PBMCs), taken before the second cycle of nivolumab. The sequence came from a human donor with classical Hodgkin lymphoma. CDR3 region: CASSPRQEVTEAFF. In nucleotides, the CDR3 is TGCGCCAGCAGCCCCAGACAGGAAGTCACTGAAGCTTTCTTT.